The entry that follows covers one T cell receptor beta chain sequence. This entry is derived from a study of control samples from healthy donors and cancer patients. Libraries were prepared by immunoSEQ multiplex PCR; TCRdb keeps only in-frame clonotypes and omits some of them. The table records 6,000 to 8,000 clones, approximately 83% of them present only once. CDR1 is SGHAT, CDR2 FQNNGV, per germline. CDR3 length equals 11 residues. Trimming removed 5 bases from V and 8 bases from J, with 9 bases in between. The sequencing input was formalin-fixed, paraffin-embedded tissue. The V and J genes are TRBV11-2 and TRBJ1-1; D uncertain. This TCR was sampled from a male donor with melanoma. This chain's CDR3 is CASSRTVEAFF. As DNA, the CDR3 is TGTGCCAGCAGCAGGACCGTGGAAGCTTTCTTT.